This is a list of T cell receptor beta chains from one sample in a study of cytomegalovirus exposure and HLA in healthy donors. Only in-frame clones appear in the TCRdb table, and some are missing; sequencing was by immunoSEQ multiplex PCR. The sample has roughly 290,000 clones, about four fifths seen once; the top ten hold roughly 0.31%. Sequenced material: PBMCs. Every receptor here comes from a girl aged 2-10 years in good health and CMV-seronegative. Each CDR3 is given with its conserved first and last residue. The order of the fields is clone size, J gene, D gene, V gene, CDR3 DNA, CDR3 protein. D genes are given only for firm matches. The size entry is marked missing in some rows and otherwise reads once, few, many or a size class.

>-|TRBJ2-7|-|TRBV20-1
TGCAGCCCAAACAGACCCTACGAGCAGTACTTC
CSPNRPYEQYF
>-|TRBJ2-7|TRBD2|TRBV28
TGTGCCAGCAGTTTATCGGCGGGGGACCGCGAGCAGTACTTC
CASSLSAGDREQYF
>once|TRBJ2-7|TRBD2|TRBV27
TGTGCCAGCAGTGGCGCCGGGACTAACAACGAGCAGTACTTC
CASSGAGTNNEQYF
>-|TRBJ2-2|TRBD2|TRBV11-2
TGTGCCAGCAGCTTCGTGCGGGAGGGGGACGGGGAGCTGTTTTTT
CASSFVREGDGELFF
>-|TRBJ2-7|-|TRBV13
TGTGCCAGCAGCTTAGCGGGAGCGCCATACGAGCAGTACTTC
CASSLAGAPYEQYF
>-|TRBJ2-1|TRBD2|TRBV11-2
TGTGCCAGCAGCCAAATACGGGGGGGAGGGGGGAATGAGCAGTTCTTC
CASSQIRGGGGNEQFF
>once|TRBJ2-7|TRBD2|TRBV5-4
TGTGCCAGCAGCTTGGAGGCTAGCGGACTTTCCTACGAGCAGTACTTC
CASSLEASGLSYEQYF
>once|TRBJ1-3|-|TRBV7-3
TGTGCCAGCAGCACCAGTGGGAGCTCTGGAAACACCATATATTTT
CASSTSGSSGNTIYF
>-|TRBJ2-1|TRBD2|TRBV29-1
TGCAGCGACCCGGGACTAGCGGGGGTCAGCTCCTACAATGAGCAGTTCTTC
CSDPGLAGVSSYNEQFF
>-|TRBJ1-1|-|TRBV15
TGTGCCACCAGCAGAGGACTTTACGAGGGGAACACTGAAGCTTTCTTT
CATSRGLYEGNTEAFF
>-|TRBJ2-3|TRBD1|TRBV9
TGTGCCAGCAGCGTAGCAGGGACAGCCTTGATCGGTACGCAGTATTTT
CASSVAGTALIGTQYF
>-|TRBJ1-6|TRBD1|TRBV2
TGTGCCAGCTTAGACAGGGGGCACTCACCCCTCCACTTT
CASLDRGHSPLHF
>-|TRBJ1-3|-|TRBV28
TGTGCCAGCAGTTCCGACATATTCAACACCATATATTTT
CASSSDIFNTIYF
>-|TRBJ2-3|TRBD2|TRBV19
TGTGCCAGTAGTTCCCCAGCGGGGGGCACAGATACGCAGTATTTT
CASSSPAGGTDTQYF
>-|TRBJ1-6|TRBD1|TRBV7-8
TGTGCCAGCAGCATCGCGGGACAGGCGCGTAATTCACCCCTCCACTTT
CASSIAGQARNSPLHF
>-|TRBJ2-5|-|TRBV5-6
TGTGCCAGCAGGGAAATTAGCGGAGAGTGGGAGACCCAGTACTTC
CASREISGEWETQYF
>-|TRBJ2-7|TRBD1|TRBV5-4
TGTGCCACCCAGCCGGGACAGGGCTCCTACGAGCAGTACTTC
CATQPGQGSYEQYF
>-|TRBJ2-7|-|TRBV7-3
TGTGCCAGCAGCCTGACAAAGGACTACGAGCAGTACTTC
CASSLTKDYEQYF
>-|TRBJ1-1|-|TRBV5-6
TGTGCCAGCAGCTTGGTTCAGGGTAACACTGAAGCTTTCTTT
CASSLVQGNTEAFF
>-|TRBJ2-7|-|TRBV5-4
TGTGCCAGCAGCTTGGACTACCCCCCCTTAGAGCAGTACTTC
CASSLDYPPLEQYF
>-|TRBJ2-2|-|TRBV5-4
TGTGCCAGCAGCACCGGCGGGTCTATGGGGACCGGGGAGCTGTTTTTT
CASSTGGSMGTGELFF
>once|TRBJ2-1|TRBD2|TRBV7-6
TGTGCCAGCAGCTTAGCCTCTAGCGGGGGCAATGAGCAGTTCTTC
CASSLASSGGNEQFF
>-|TRBJ2-7|TRBD1|TRBV7-3
TGTGCCAGCAGCCCACATGGGGGACAGGGGTCCTACGAGCAGTACTTC
CASSPHGGQGSYEQYF
>-|TRBJ1-6|-|TRBV10-2
TGCGCCAGCAGGGGGCATGGATCAGCGTCACCCCTCCACTTT
CASRGHGSASPLHF
>few|TRBJ1-2|-|TRBV9
TGTGCCAGCAGTACTCCTTATGGCTACACCTTC
CASSTPYGYTF
>-|TRBJ2-7|TRBD2|TRBV4-2
TGTGCCAGCAGCCAAGCCGGACTAGCGGGGGCCGTAGACGAGCAGTACTTC
CASSQAGLAGAVDEQYF
>-|TRBJ2-7|TRBD2|TRBV19
TGTGCCAGTAAAAGGACTAGCGGGAGCTCCTACGAGCAGTACTTC
CASKRTSGSSYEQYF
>once|TRBJ2-7|-|TRBV7-5
TGTGTCAGAAGCTTCATTTACCTCCCCGCACACTACGAGCAGTACTTC
CVRSFIYLPAHYEQYF
>-|TRBJ2-6|-|TRBV28
TGTGCCAGCAGTTTACTAACCCCTGGGGCCAACGTCCTGACTTTC
CASSLLTPGANVLTF
>-|TRBJ2-1|TRBD1|TRBV10-3
TGTGCCATCAGTTCAGGGGGCTGGTCCTACAATGAGCAGTTCTTC
CAISSGGWSYNEQFF
>-|TRBJ2-1|-|TRBV9
TGTGCCAGCAGCGTATCGGGAGAAGGTGAGCAGTTCTTC
CASSVSGEGEQFF
>-|TRBJ2-7|TRBD1|TRBV14
TGTGCCAGCAGCCCCCGGAGACAGGGCGACGAGCAGTACTTC
CASSPRRQGDEQYF
>-|TRBJ1-1|-|TRBV28
TGTGCCAGCAGTCCCGAGACAGGACGGAACACTGAAGCTTTCTTT
CASSPETGRNTEAFF
>-|TRBJ1-4|TRBD1|TRBV7-9
TGTGCCAGCAGCTCTGGACAGGGCCAGATTGAAAAACTGTTTTTT
CASSSGQGQIEKLFF
>-|TRBJ2-2|-|TRBV15
TGTGCCACCAGCAGAGAAACAGGCGGCTACACCGGGGAGCTGTTTTTT
CATSRETGGYTGELFF
>-|TRBJ2-1|-|TRBV29-1
TGCAGCGTTGAGTGGGAGGTCTATGAGCAGTTCTTC
CSVEWEVYEQFF
>-|TRBJ2-2|TRBD1|TRBV5-1
TGCGCCAGCAGCGCCCAGGGGGCGAGTAACACCGGGGAGCTGTTTTTT
CASSAQGASNTGELFF
>-|TRBJ2-1|-|TRBV7-9
TGTGCCAGCAGCCCGGGGGAGAATGAGCAGTTCTTC
CASSPGENEQFF
>once|TRBJ2-7|-|TRBV2
TGTGCCAGCAGGGTCGTCAGAAGCTACGAGCAGTACTTC
CASRVVRSYEQYF
>-|TRBJ2-1|TRBD2|TRBV4-1
TGCGCCAGCAGCCAAGATGTCGCGGGAGGGCCCTTCCCCCTAAACAATGAGCAGTTCTTC
CASSQDVAGGPFPLNNEQFF
>-|TRBJ2-6|-|TRBV7-2
TGTGCCAGCAGCTTAGGAGGCGGGGTTGGGGCCAACGTCCTGACTTTC
CASSLGGGVGANVLTF
>-|TRBJ1-4|-|TRBV28
TGTGCCAGCAGACTCCCGAATGAAAAACTGTTTTTT
CASRLPNEKLFF